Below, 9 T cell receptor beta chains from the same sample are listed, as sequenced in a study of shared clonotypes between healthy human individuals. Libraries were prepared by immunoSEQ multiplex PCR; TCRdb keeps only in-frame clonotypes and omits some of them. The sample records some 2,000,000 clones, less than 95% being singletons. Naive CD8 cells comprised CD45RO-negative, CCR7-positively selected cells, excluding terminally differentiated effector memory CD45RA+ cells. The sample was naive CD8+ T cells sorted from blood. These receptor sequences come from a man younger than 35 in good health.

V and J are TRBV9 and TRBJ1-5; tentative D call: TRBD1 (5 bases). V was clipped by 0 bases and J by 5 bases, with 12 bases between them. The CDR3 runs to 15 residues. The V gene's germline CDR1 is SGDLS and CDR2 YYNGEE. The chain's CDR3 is CASSVDGQGYQPQHF. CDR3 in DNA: TGTGCCAGCAGCGTAGATGGGCAGGGCTATCAGCCCCAGCATTTT.

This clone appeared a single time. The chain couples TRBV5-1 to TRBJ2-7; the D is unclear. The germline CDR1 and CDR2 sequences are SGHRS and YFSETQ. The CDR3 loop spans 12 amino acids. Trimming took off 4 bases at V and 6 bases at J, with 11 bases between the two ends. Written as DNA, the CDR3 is TGCGCCAGCAGCCTTGAGTCTGGCGAGCAGTACTTC. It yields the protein CASSLESGEQYF.

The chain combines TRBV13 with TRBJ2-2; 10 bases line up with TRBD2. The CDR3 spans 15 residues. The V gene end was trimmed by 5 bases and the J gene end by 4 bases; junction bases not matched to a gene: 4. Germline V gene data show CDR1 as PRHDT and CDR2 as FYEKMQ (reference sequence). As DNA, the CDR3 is TGTGCCAGCAGCCTTAGCGGGAGGATCACCGGGGAGCTGTTTTTT. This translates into CASSLSGRITGELFF.

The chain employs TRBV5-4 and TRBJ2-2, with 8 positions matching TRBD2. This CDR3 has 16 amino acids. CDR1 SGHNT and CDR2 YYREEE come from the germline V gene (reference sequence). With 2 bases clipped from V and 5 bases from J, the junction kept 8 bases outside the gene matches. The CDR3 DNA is TGTGCCAGCAGCTTTAGAGTGGCTAGCGGGACCGGGGAGCTGTTTTTT. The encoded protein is CASSFRVASGTGELFF.

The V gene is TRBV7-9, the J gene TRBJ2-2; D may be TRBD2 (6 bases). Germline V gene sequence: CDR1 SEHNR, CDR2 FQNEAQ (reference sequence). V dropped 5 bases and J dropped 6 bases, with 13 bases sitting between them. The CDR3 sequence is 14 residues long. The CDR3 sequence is CASSAPSDPGELFF. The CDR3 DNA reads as TGTGCCAGCAGCGCCCCTAGCGACCCCGGGGAGCTGTTTTTT.

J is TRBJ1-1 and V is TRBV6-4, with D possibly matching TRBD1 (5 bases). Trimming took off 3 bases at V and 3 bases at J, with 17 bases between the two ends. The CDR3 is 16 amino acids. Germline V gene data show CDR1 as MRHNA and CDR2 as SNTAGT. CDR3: CASSDYRGDADTEAFF. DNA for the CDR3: TGTGCCAGCAGTGATTATCGTGGGGACGCGGACACTGAAGCTTTCTTT.

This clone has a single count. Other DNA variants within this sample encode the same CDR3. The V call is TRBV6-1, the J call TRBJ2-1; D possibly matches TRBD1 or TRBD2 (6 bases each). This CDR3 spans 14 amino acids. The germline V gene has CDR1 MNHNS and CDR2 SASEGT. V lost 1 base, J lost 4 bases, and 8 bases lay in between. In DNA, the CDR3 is TGTGCCAGCAGTGAAGGGGGGGCTTACAATGAGCAGTTCTTC. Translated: CASSEGGAYNEQFF.

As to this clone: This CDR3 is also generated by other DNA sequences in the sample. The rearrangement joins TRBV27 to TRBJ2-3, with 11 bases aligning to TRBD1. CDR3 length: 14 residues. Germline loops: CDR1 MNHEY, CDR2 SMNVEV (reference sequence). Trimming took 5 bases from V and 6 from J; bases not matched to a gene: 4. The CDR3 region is CASSQGTGGDTQYF. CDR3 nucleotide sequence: TGTGCCAGCAGTCAAGGGACAGGGGGTGATACGCAGTATTTT.

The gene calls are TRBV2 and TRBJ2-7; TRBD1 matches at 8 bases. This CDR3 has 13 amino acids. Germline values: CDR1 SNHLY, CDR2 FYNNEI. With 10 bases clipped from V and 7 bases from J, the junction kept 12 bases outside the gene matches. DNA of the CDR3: TGTGCCACCGGTCCGGGACAGGAAGAAGAGCAGTACTTC. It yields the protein CATGPGQEEEQYF. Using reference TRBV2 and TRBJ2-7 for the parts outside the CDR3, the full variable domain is EPEVTQTPSHQVTQMGQEVILRCVPISNHLYFYWYRQILGQKVEFLVSFYNNEISEKSEIFDDQFSVERPDGSNFTLKIRSTKLEDSAMYFCATGPGQEEEQYFGPGTRLTVT.